This passage covers 29 T cell receptor beta chains from one sample sequenced in a study of early T cells in non-severe SARS-CoV-2 infection. MiXCR was run by TCRdb on the 5' RACE reads, yielding one entry per CDR3 protein. This table holds tens of thousands of distinct CDR3 sequences, about 11% found once. The input for sequencing was whole blood, taken at baseline. The receptors here all came from an adult who was a healthcare worker with PCR-confirmed SARS-CoV-2 infection or an uninfected control (not recorded which).

The chain recombines TRBV6-5 with TRBJ2-1; 9 bases agree with TRBD1. V was clipped by 5 bases and J by 6 bases; unmatched bases: 8. The CDR3 extends over 15 amino acids. CDR1 and CDR2 (germline): MNHEY, SVGAGI. The chain's CDR3 is CASSTRDRVFNEQFF. CDR3 in DNA: TGTGCCAGCAGTACTCGGGACAGGGTATTCAATGAGCAGTTCTTC.

The J gene is TRBJ2-5, the V gene TRBV20-1; D is unresolved. Germline CDR1 is DFQATT and CDR2 is SNEGSKA (reference sequence). CDR3 length equals 12 residues. V was trimmed by 5 bases and J by 5 bases, leaving 12 bases between them. CDR3 nucleotide sequence: TGCAGTGCTTCTAAAACTGGGGAGACCCAGTACTTC. Translation gives CSASKTGETQYF.

This clonotype was picked up many times. This chain uses TRBV7-9 with TRBJ2-1; TRBD1 aligns across 10 bases. Germline lookup yields CDR1 SEHNR and CDR2 FQNEAQ (reference sequence). CDR3 length: 16 amino acids. V shed 6 bases and J 6 bases; nucleotides not matched to a gene: 11. DNA of the CDR3: TGTGCCAGCAGGCCAAAGACAGGGGGCGGAATCAATGAGCAGTTCTTC. Encoded protein: CASRPKTGGGINEQFF.

This clonotype has a handful of counts. The J gene is TRBJ2-2, the V gene TRBV9; TRBD1 might be the D (5 bases). Germline CDR1 reads SGDLS; CDR2 reads YYNGEE. The V end was cut by 3 bases, the J end by 2 bases, with 14 bases between. The CDR3 is made up of 16 amino acids. This CDR3 is CASSDWTNRNTGELFF. CDR3 coding DNA: TGTGCCAGCAGCGACTGGACAAACCGTAACACCGGGGAGCTGTTTTTT.

The chain links TRBV20-1 to TRBJ1-4, with D perhaps matching TRBD1 (6 bases). V was cut by 0 bases and J by 9 bases, with 11 bases left in between. This CDR3 contains 13 residues. Per the germline V gene, CDR1 is DFQATT and CDR2 is SNEGSKA (reference sequence). The CDR3 sequence is CSARDQGGKKLFF. The CDR3 coding sequence is TGCAGTGCTAGAGATCAAGGGGGTAAAAAACTGTTTTTT.

This clonotype was picked up many times. The gene calls are TRBV7-2 and TRBJ1-6; D is ambiguous. V lost 3 bases to trimming and J lost 9 bases, with 12 bases between them. Germline values: CDR1 SGHTA, CDR2 FQGNSA. The CDR3 is 14 residues long. The CDR3 sequence: CASSFWGTSSPLHF. The CDR3 DNA reads TGTGCCAGCAGCTTCTGGGGTACTAGTTCACCCCTCCACTTT. Using reference TRBV7-2 and TRBJ1-6 for the parts outside the CDR3, the full variable domain is GAGVSQSPSNKVTEKGKDVELRCDPISGHTALYWYRQSLGQGLEFLIYFQGNSAPDKSGLPSDRFSAERTGGSVSTLTIQRTQQEDSAVYLCASSFWGTSSPLHFGNGTRLTVT.

This chain joins TRBV19 and TRBJ2-1; D may be TRBD1 or TRBD2 (5 bases each). The CDR3 contains 13 residues. The germline CDR1 and CDR2 sequences are LNHDA and SQIVND (reference sequence). The V gene lost 1 base and the J gene lost 7 bases, with 8 bases spanning the gap. This CDR3 reads CASSIGGRNEQFF. In nucleotides, the CDR3 is TGTGCCAGTAGTATAGGGGGGAGAAATGAGCAGTTCTTC.

This clonotype was recorded at least ten times. This chain links TRBV4-3 with TRBJ1-2; no reliable D call. CDR3 length: 12 amino acids. V dropped 6 bases and J dropped 4 bases, with 9 bases sitting between them. Germline V gives CDR1 LGHNA, CDR2 YSLEER. For the CDR3, the DNA is TGCGCCAGCAGTGACGGAACCTATGGCTACACCTTC. It encodes CASSDGTYGYTF.

This rearrangement joins TRBV19 to TRBJ1-5, with TRBD1 as a possible D gene (6 bases). V was clipped by 3 bases and J by 4 bases, with 10 bases between them. Germline assignment: CDR1 LNHDA and CDR2 SQIVND (reference sequence). The CDR3 extends over 14 amino acids. The CDR3 here is CASSIGGRNQPQHF. For the CDR3, the DNA is TGTGCCAGTAGTATCGGGGGGCGAAATCAGCCCCAGCATTTT.

This clonotype was seen a handful of times. The chain recombines TRBV2 with TRBJ1-6, with D maybe TRBD1 (5 bases). The CDR3 covers 12 residues. Germline V lookup: CDR1 SNHLY, CDR2 FYNNEI. The V end was cut by 5 bases, the J end by 11 bases, with 10 bases between. The CDR3 region is CASSLTVPPLHF. The CDR3 DNA follows: TGTGCCAGCAGTCTGACAGTTCCACCCCTCCACTTT. The variable domain in full, completed from reference TRBV2 and TRBJ1-6, reads EPEVTQTPSHQVTQMGQEVILRCVPISNHLYFYWYRQILGQKVEFLVSFYNNEISEKSEIFDDQFSVERPDGSNFTLKIRSTKLEDSAMYFCASSLTVPPLHFGNGTRLTVT.

This clonotype turned up a few times. This chain connects TRBV10-3 to TRBJ1-2; 7 bases are a match to TRBD1. The CDR3 sequence is 14 residues long. J gave up 2 bases and V 10 bases, and 10 bases lay outside the gene matches. Germline V CDR1 and CDR2: ENHRY, SYGVKD. CDR3 in DNA: TGTGCCACCGGGTCGGACAGGTCGAACTATGGCTACACCTTC. Translated: CATGSDRSNYGYTF.

This chain joins TRBV4-3 and TRBJ2-1; a possible D gene is TRBD2 (5 bases). V lost 0 bases and J 4 bases, leaving 10 bases between the germline ends. This CDR3 has 15 amino acids. Germline CDR1 is LGHNA and CDR2 is YSLEER. CDR3 coding DNA: TGCGCCAGCAGCCAAGATGGGGAGTCGTACAATGAGCAGTTCTTC. Translation gives CASSQDGESYNEQFF.

This clonotype was counted only a few times. The genes are TRBV11-2 and TRBJ2-5, with D unresolved. The CDR3 contains 13 residues. Germline-derived CDR1 and CDR2 are SGHAT and FQNNGV. Trimming shortened V by 0 bases and J by 4 bases, and 6 bases separated the two germline ends. The DNA of the CDR3 is TGTGCCAGCAGCTTAGAAGTTCGAGAGACCCAGTACTTC. Its translation is CASSLEVRETQYF.

This clonotype came up a few times. The V and J genes are TRBV6-2 or TRBV6-3 and TRBJ2-7; D is uncertain. Germline lookup yields CDR1 MNHEY and CDR2 SVGEGT. V was clipped by 0 bases and J by 0 bases, with 6 bases between them. The CDR3 is made up of 14 amino acids. The CDR3 coding sequence is TGTGCCAGCAGTTACTCCTTGGGCTCCTACGAGCAGTACTTC. It specifies CASSYSLGSYEQYF.

The sample holds a few counts of this clonotype. This chain connects TRBV9 to TRBJ1-2; TRBD1 might be the D (6 bases). CDR1 and CDR2 from the germline V gene are SGDLS and YYNGEE. Between the trimmed V and J ends, which lost 0 bases and 6 bases, there was a span of 12 bases. This CDR3 region has 14 residues. The CDR3 DNA reads as TGTGCCAGCAGCGTAGCCCCGACAGGAGATGGCTACACCTTC. Its translation: CASSVAPTGDGYTF.

In DNA form, the CDR3 reads TGTGCCATCAGTGACGGCAGTCGATATGGCTACACCTTC. Amino acids: CAISDGSRYGYTF. The chain combines TRBV10-3 with TRBJ1-2; D ambiguous. The germline V and J ends were trimmed by 3 bases and 5 bases, with 10 bases remaining between them. Germline lookup yields CDR1 ENHRY and CDR2 SYGVKD. The CDR3 extends over 13 amino acids.

The chain links TRBV6-1 to TRBJ2-7; 8 bases are shared with TRBD1. Germline CDR1 is MNHNS and CDR2 is SASEGT. V trimming: 0 bases; J trimming: 3 bases; junction bases outside the gene matches: 4. CDR3 length: 15 amino acids. Here the CDR3 reads CASSEAGTGNYEQYF. The CDR3 DNA reads TGTGCCAGCAGTGAAGCTGGGACAGGTAACTACGAGCAGTACTTC.

This clonotype was observed at least ten times. V gene TRBV6-5 combines with J gene TRBJ2-2; no clear D. The CDR3 totals 16 residues. The V and J ends lost 4 bases and 5 bases respectively, with 17 bases between them. Germline loops: CDR1 MNHEY, CDR2 SVGAGI. For the CDR3, the DNA is TGTGCCAGCAGTTCGACGGTCGGAGTAATAACCGGGGAGCTGTTTTTT. The encoded protein is CASSSTVGVITGELFF.

This clonotype appeared a few times. The gene calls are TRBV7-2 and TRBJ1-1; D unresolved. From germline, CDR1 is SGHTA and CDR2 FQGNSA. CDR3 size: 13 residues. V lost 0 bases, J lost 8 bases, and 10 bases lay in between. The CDR3 here is CASSLATGAEAFF. CDR3 nucleotides: TGTGCCAGCAGCTTAGCCACCGGCGCCGAAGCTTTCTTT.

V is TRBV9 and J is TRBJ1-1; D is uncertain. V lost 3 bases and J lost 6, with 12 bases in between. The germline V gene encodes CDR1 SGDLS and CDR2 YYNGEE. This CDR3 contains 13 residues. The CDR3 loop is CASSGKGRPEAFF. In DNA form, the CDR3 reads TGTGCCAGCAGCGGAAAAGGGAGGCCTGAAGCTTTCTTT.

This clonotype came up a few times. The CDR3: CASSPQGTPEQYF. The CDR3 region has the DNA TGTGCCAGCAGCCCCCAGGGGACGCCCGAGCAGTACTTC. The chain joins TRBV5-4 to TRBJ2-7; tentative D call: TRBD1 (6 bases). The V gene's germline CDR1 is SGHNT and CDR2 YYREEE (reference sequence). This CDR3 has 13 residues. Trimming stripped 4 bases from V and 6 bases from J, with 14 bases between. The full variable domain, in which reference TRBV5-4 and TRBJ2-7 provide the parts outside the CDR3, is ETGVTQSPTHLIKTRGQQVTLRCSSQSGHNTVSWYQQALGQGPQFIFQYYREEENGRGNFPPRFSGLQFPNYSSELNVNALELDDSALYLCASSPQGTPEQYFGPGTRLTVT.

The chain links TRBV5-1 to TRBJ2-3, with 10 bases aligning to TRBD2. Germline loops: CDR1 SGHRS, CDR2 YFSETQ. This CDR3 has 19 amino acids. The V segment lost 4 bases and the J segment 4 bases; nucleotides outside the gene matches: 18. CDR3 protein: CASSLRGASGGARADTQYF. The CDR3 region has the DNA TGCGCCAGCAGCCTAAGAGGAGCTAGCGGGGGCGCACGGGCAGATACGCAGTATTTT.

This clonotype was counted ten times or more. The chain combines TRBV5-1 with TRBJ2-4; TRBD1 agrees at 8 bases. CDR3 size: 15 residues. V gave up 1 base and J gave up 5 bases; unmatched junction bases: 5. CDR1 is SGHRS, CDR2 YFSETQ, per germline. CDR3: CASSLIPGGENIQYF. CDR3 DNA: TGCGCCAGCAGCTTGATCCCAGGGGGCGAAAACATTCAGTACTTC.

This clonotype was seen at least ten times. This sequence joins TRBV7-2 and TRBJ1-1, with D unresolved. The germline CDR1 and CDR2 sequences are SGHTA and FQGNSA. This CDR3 is 13 amino acids long. V was cut by 5 bases and J by 0 bases, with 7 bases left in between. CDR3 region: CASSDQMNTEAFF. The DNA of the CDR3 is TGTGCCAGCAGCGACCAGATGAACACTGAAGCTTTCTTT. The full variable domain, completed using reference TRBV7-2 and TRBJ1-1, is GAGVSQSPSNKVTEKGKDVELRCDPISGHTALYWYRQSLGQGLEFLIYFQGNSAPDKSGLPSDRFSAERTGGSVSTLTIQRTQQEDSAVYLCASSDQMNTEAFFGQGTRLTVV.

This clonotype was counted many times. The V call is TRBV5-4, the J call TRBJ1-1; no clear D. The V end was cut by 0 bases, the J end by 1 base, with 4 bases between. This CDR3 contains 13 residues. Germline-derived CDR1 and CDR2 are SGHNT and YYREEE (reference sequence). This chain's CDR3 is CASSLEGNTEAFF. CDR3 DNA sequence: TGTGCCAGCAGCTTGGAGGGGAACACTGAAGCTTTCTTT.

This clonotype turned up a few times. The CDR3 sequence: CASSPAGRLNTEAFF. The CDR3 bases are TGTGCCAGCAGTCCAGCGGGGAGACTTAACACTGAAGCTTTCTTT. The chain carries TRBV12-3 or TRBV12-4 and TRBJ1-1; no clear D gene. Trimming removed 5 bases from V and 2 bases from J, with 15 bases in between. The CDR3 is 15 amino acids.

This clonotype was counted between two and nine times. This chain uses TRBV20-1 with TRBJ1-1, with D maybe TRBD1 (6 bases). The CDR3 runs 11 residues. Per germline, CDR1 DFQATT and CDR2 SNEGSKA (reference sequence). V was clipped by 6 bases and J by 7 bases, with 12 bases between them. This CDR3 is CSAWDKFEAFF. CDR3 sequence (DNA): TGCAGTGCCTGGGACAAATTTGAAGCTTTCTTT.

In its sample, this clonotype was seen many times. The CDR3 reads CASSYSSGRYGYTF. The CDR3 DNA is TGTGCCAGCAGTTACTCGTCCGGGAGATATGGCTACACCTTC. The chain recombines TRBV6-2 or TRBV6-3 with TRBJ1-2, with no clear D. The CDR3 consists of 14 residues. Germline V gives CDR1 MNHEY, CDR2 SVGEGT. The germline V and J ends were trimmed by 0 bases and 5 bases, with 10 bases remaining between them.

This clonotype was recorded a few times. The chain has TRBV12-3 or TRBV12-4 and TRBJ1-1, with D uncertain. The CDR3 covers 13 residues. The V and J ends lost 5 bases and 3 bases respectively, with 10 bases between them. The CDR3 coding sequence is TGTGCCAGCAGTGAACGGGAAGACACTGAAGCTTTCTTT. This sequence encodes CASSEREDTEAFF.